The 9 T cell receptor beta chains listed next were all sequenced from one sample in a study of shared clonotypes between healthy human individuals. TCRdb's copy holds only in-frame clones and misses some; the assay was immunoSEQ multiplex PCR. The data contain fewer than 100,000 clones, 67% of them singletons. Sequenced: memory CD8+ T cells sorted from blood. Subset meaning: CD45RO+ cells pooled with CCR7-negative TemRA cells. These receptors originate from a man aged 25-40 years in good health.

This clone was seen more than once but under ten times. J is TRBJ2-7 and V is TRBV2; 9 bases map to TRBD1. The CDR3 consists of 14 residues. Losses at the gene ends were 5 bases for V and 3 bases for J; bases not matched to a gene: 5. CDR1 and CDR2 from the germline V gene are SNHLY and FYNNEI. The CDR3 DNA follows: TGTGCCAGCAGTAAGGGACAGGGTGGCTACGAGCAGTACTTC. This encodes CASSKGQGGYEQYF. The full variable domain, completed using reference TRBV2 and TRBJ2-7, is EPEVTQTPSHQVTQMGQEVILRCVPISNHLYFYWYRQILGQKVEFLVSFYNNEISEKSEIFDDQFSVERPDGSNFTLKIRSTKLEDSAMYFCASSKGQGGYEQYFGPGTRLTVT.

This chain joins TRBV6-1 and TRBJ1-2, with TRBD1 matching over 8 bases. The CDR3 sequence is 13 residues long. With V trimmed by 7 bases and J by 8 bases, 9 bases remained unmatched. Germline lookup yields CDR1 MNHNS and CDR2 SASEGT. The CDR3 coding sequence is TGTGCCAGCATAAACAGGGGGGCGTACGGCTACACCTTC. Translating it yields CASINRGAYGYTF.

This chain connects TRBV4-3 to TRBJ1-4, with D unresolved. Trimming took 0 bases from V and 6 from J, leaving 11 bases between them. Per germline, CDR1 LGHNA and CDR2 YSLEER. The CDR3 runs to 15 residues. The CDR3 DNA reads TGCGCCAGCAGCCAAGATTCTATTGGGGATGAAAAACTGTTTTTT. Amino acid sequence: CASSQDSIGDEKLFF.

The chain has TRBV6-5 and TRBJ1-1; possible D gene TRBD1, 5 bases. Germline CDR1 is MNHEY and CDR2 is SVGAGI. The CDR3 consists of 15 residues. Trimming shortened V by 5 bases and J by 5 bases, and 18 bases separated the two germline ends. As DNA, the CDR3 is TGTGCCAGCAGTCAGACGGGACGACGGGGGACTGAAGCTTTCTTT. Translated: CASSQTGRRGTEAFF.

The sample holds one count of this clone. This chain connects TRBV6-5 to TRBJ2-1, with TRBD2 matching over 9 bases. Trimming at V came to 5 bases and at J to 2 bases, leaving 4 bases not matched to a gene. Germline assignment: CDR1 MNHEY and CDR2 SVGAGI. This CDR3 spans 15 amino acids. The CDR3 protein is CASSQSSGTYNEQFF. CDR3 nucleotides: TGTGCCAGCAGTCAGTCTAGCGGGACCTACAATGAGCAGTTCTTC.

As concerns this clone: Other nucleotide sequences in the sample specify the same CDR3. The chain's CDR3 is CASSSNRGKETQYF. As DNA, the CDR3 is TGTGCCAGCAGCTCGAACCGGGGAAAGGAGACCCAGTACTTC. The chain employs TRBV7-2 and TRBJ2-5; D perhaps matches TRBD2 (5 bases). Germline CDR1 SGHTA, CDR2 FQGNSA. V was cut by 4 bases and J by 5 bases, with 14 bases left in between. The CDR3 is 14 amino acids.

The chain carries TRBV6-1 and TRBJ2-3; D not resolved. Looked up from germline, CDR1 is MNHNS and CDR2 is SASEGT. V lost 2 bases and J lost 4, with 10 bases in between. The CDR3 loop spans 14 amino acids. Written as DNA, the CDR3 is TGTGCCAGCAGTGAATGGAGACCCCCAGATACGCAGTATTTT. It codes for CASSEWRPPDTQYF.

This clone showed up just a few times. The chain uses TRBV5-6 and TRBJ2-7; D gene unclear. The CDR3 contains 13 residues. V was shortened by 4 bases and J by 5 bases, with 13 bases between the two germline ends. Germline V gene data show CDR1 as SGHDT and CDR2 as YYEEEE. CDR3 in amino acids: CASSGRVFDEQYF. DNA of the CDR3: TGTGCCAGCAGCGGCCGGGTATTCGACGAGCAGTACTTC.

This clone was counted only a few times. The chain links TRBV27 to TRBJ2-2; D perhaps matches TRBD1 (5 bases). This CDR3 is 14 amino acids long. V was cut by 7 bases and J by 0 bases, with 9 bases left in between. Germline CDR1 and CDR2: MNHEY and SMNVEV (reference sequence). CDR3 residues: CASTSRANTGELFF. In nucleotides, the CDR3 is TGTGCCAGCACATCCAGGGCGAACACCGGGGAGCTGTTTTTT.